Below are 8 T cell receptor beta chains sequenced from a single sample in a study of T cells in Graves' hyperthyroidism and ophthalmopathy. The investigators amplified TCR beta CDR3 regions from RNA transcripts. HTBI primers drove first-round RT-PCR of the TCR CDR3. TCRdb redid the calling of the multiplex PCR reads with MiXCR, one entry per CDR3 protein. Of about 530,000 distinct CDR3 sequences in the sample, approximately 17% were seen once. Sequenced input: blood. These receptors were taken from a woman younger than 35 with Graves' ophthalmopathy.

The sample holds a few counts of this clonotype. The chain employs TRBV30 and TRBJ1-1, with D possibly TRBD1 on 5 matching bases. CDR1 and CDR2 (germline): GTSNPN, SVGIG (reference sequence). The CDR3 covers 12 residues. Trimming stripped 4 bases from V and 2 bases from J, with 8 bases between. The CDR3 protein is CAWKGPNTEAFF. Here the CDR3 DNA reads TGTGCCTGGAAGGGGCCTAACACTGAAGCTTTCTTT.

A note on this clonotype: This could be a read error, since a much larger clone is one nucleotide away. The chain has TRBV7-9 and TRBJ2-7; D may match TRBD1 or TRBD2 (5 bases each). CDR3 length: 15 amino acids. V was trimmed by 3 bases and J by 3 bases, leaving 15 bases between them. The germline CDR1 and CDR2 sequences are SEHNR and FQNEAQ (reference sequence). The CDR3 DNA sequence: TGTGCCAGCAGCTTTGAGGGGCAGGAGTTCTACGAGCAGTACTTC. Translated: CASSFEGQEFYEQYF.

This clonotype appeared a few times. The V call is TRBV29-1, the J call TRBJ2-3; D gene uncertain. CDR3 size: 12 residues. V lost 0 bases and J lost 5, with 6 bases in between. Germline V gene sequence: CDR1 SQVTM, CDR2 ANQGSEA. The CDR3 DNA sequence: TGCAGCGTTGAAGATCGTGTAGATACGCAGTATTTT. Its protein product is CSVEDRVDTQYF.

V gene TRBV6-2 or TRBV6-3 combines with J gene TRBJ2-7, with a weak D call TRBD2 (5 bases). The germline V gene has CDR1 MNHEY and CDR2 SVGEGT. Trimming removed 7 bases from V and 4 bases from J, with 14 bases in between. CDR3 length equals 13 residues. The CDR3 loop reads CASNEGVGYEQYF. DNA for the CDR3: TGTGCCAGCAATGAGGGAGTCGGGTACGAGCAGTACTTC.

This clonotype was detected only a few times. The CDR3 region is CASSLVAPSGELFF. The CDR3 DNA reads as TGTGCCAGCAGTTTGGTCGCCCCATCGGGGGAGCTGTTTTTT. The genes are TRBV28 and TRBJ2-2; D unclear. V lost 3 bases and J lost 8, with 13 bases in between. Germline values: CDR1 MDHEN, CDR2 SYDVKM. The CDR3 totals 14 residues.

This sequence joins TRBV3-1 and TRBJ2-7; 9 nucleotides match TRBD1. The CDR3 contains 14 residues. With V trimmed by 4 bases and J by 6 bases, 7 bases remained unmatched. Germline V gene sequence: CDR1 LGHDT, CDR2 YNNKEL (reference sequence). CDR3 in DNA: TGTGCCAGCAGCCCGCTGACAGGGGGGACCGAGCAGTACTTC. It codes for CASSPLTGGTEQYF.

In this sample, this clonotype turned up once. CDR3 in DNA: TGTGCCAGCAGCTTAAGGAGCGGGGCTACCAGCTCCTACAATGAGCAGTTCTTC. Its protein product is CASSLRSGATSSYNEQFF. This sequence joins TRBV7-2 and TRBJ2-1; 7 bases match TRBD2. Per germline, CDR1 SGHTA and CDR2 FQGNSA. The CDR3 spans 18 residues. Trimming at V came to 2 bases and at J to 0 bases, leaving 10 bases not matched to a gene.

In its sample, this clonotype was seen many times. This sequence joins TRBV20-1 and TRBJ2-5, with D possibly matching TRBD2 (5 bases). The CDR3 extends over 12 amino acids. V was trimmed by 3 bases and J by 5 bases, leaving 10 bases between them. Germline V lookup: CDR1 DFQATT, CDR2 SNEGSKA (reference sequence). The chain's CDR3 is CSASTRVETQYF. DNA for the CDR3: TGCAGTGCTAGTACTAGGGTTGAGACCCAGTACTTC.